This T cell receptor beta chain was sequenced in a study of T-cell reconstitution after alpha-beta-depleted transplantation in children. The CDR3 consists of 14 residues. The ends lost 3 bases at V and 7 bases at J; junction bases unmatched: 8. CDR1 SQVTM and CDR2 ANQGSEA come from the germline V gene. For TCRbeta, the library was prepared with unique molecular identifiers. TCRdb processed the PCR reads anew with MiXCR; each CDR3 protein has one entry. The sample shows more than 250,000 distinct CDR3 sequences, 9.9% of them seen only once. In this sample, this clonotype turned up many times. The receptor comes from a human donor who donated a stem cell graft to a child with SCID. The chain recombines TRBV29-1 with TRBJ2-2; 7 nucleotides align to TRBD2. The sequencing used PBMCs from the stem cell graft donor, collected from the stem cell graft. The CDR3 sequence: CSVDKAGVGGELFF. CDR3 DNA sequence: TGCAGCGTTGATAAGGCGGGGGTCGGCGGGGAGCTGTTTTTT.